Each of the 3 T cell receptor beta chains below was sequenced from the same sample in a study of cytomegalovirus exposure and HLA in healthy donors. This table comes from immunoSEQ multiplex PCR, and its TCRdb copy is limited to in-frame clones, with some not included. The table has tens of thousands of clones, about 94% seen once. Material: PBMCs. All receptors come from a man younger than 35 in good health and CMV-seropositive.

This clone is a singleton in its sample. The V call is TRBV7-8, the J call TRBJ2-7; D ambiguous. In germline, CDR1 is SGHVS, CDR2 FQNEAQ. This CDR3 has 14 residues. V was shortened by 5 bases and J by 0 bases, with 11 bases between the two germline ends. CDR3 loop: CASSIDTPSYEQYF. CDR3 sequence (DNA): TGTGCCAGCAGCATCGACACCCCCTCCTACGAGCAGTACTTC.

This rearrangement joins TRBV4-2 to TRBJ2-7; D is ambiguous. Trimming shortened V by 0 bases and J by 3 bases, and 12 bases separated the two germline ends. Germline CDR1 is LGHNA and CDR2 is YNFKEQ. This CDR3 region has 15 residues. The chain's CDR3 is CASSQEPVSYYEQYF. The CDR3 DNA follows: TGTGCCAGCAGCCAAGAGCCGGTATCTTACTACGAGCAGTACTTC.

This chain uses TRBV4-1 with TRBJ2-7; D is perhaps TRBD2 (5 bases). This CDR3 region has 15 residues. Germline V gene lookup returns CDR1 MGHRA and CDR2 YSYEKL. The germline V and J ends were trimmed by 1 base and 3 bases, with 13 bases remaining between them. The CDR3 DNA reads as TGCGCCAGCAGCCAAGTCGGGAAGCGCGACTACGAGCAGTACTTC. Amino acids: CASSQVGKRDYEQYF.